The 26 T cell receptor beta chains below come from one sample, sequenced in a study of sequential checkpoint blockade in melanoma. Profiling relied on immunoSEQ multiplex PCR, and the TCRdb table lists in-frame clones only, not all of them. The table includes approximately 14,000 clones, about 78% detected once. The sample's treatment: randomized to nivolumab then ipilimumab (arm A) or the reverse (arm B). Specimen: CD8+ T cells sorted from blood (inferred from file names), collected from a patient given nivolumab and ipilimumab in sequence. Receptors were obtained from a human donor with melanoma.

The chain recombines TRBV7-6 with TRBJ1-3; no firm D call. The CDR3 totals 14 residues. CDR1 is SGHVS, CDR2 FNYEAQ, per germline. V lost 3 bases and J 4 bases, leaving 10 bases between the germline ends. The CDR3 loop reads CASSFSLEGNTIYF. In DNA, the CDR3 is TGTGCCAGCAGCTTTAGTCTAGAAGGAAACACCATATATTTT. The whole variable domain, remainder taken from reference TRBV7-6 and TRBJ1-3, is GAGVSQSPRYKVTKRGQDVALRCDPISGHVSLYWYRQALGQGPEFLTYFNYEAQQDKSGLPNDRFSAERPEGSISTLTIQRTEQRDSAMYRCASSFSLEGNTIYFGEGSWLTVV.

This chain uses TRBV2 with TRBJ1-1; D gene unclear. Germline CDR1 and CDR2: SNHLY and FYNNEI. The CDR3 consists of 14 residues. Trimming pared 3 bases from V and 1 base from J, leaving 9 bases between. The CDR3 region is CASSEYSRNTEAFF. The DNA for the CDR3 is TGTGCCAGCAGTGAGTATTCCAGGAACACTGAAGCTTTCTTT.

The chain combines TRBV4-1 with TRBJ2-5; 8 bases fit TRBD2. The V and J ends lost 3 bases and 3 bases, in that order; junction bases with no gene match: 6. Germline lookup yields CDR1 MGHRA and CDR2 YSYEKL. This CDR3 is 15 amino acids long. The CDR3 bases are TGCGCCAGCAGCCATCCGAGCGGGAGTAAAGAGACCCAGTACTTC. Its protein product is CASSHPSGSKETQYF.

V usage is TRBV19 and J usage is TRBJ1-6, with 7 positions matching TRBD1. The V segment lost 9 bases and the J segment 9 bases; nucleotides outside the gene matches: 8. Per the germline V gene, CDR1 is LNHDA and CDR2 is SQIVND (reference sequence). The CDR3 sequence is 13 residues long. The CDR3 spells CASQLGGASPLHF. The CDR3 DNA reads TGTGCCAGCCAGCTAGGGGGCGCTTCACCCCTCCACTTT.

This sequence joins TRBV4-1 and TRBJ2-7, with D tentatively TRBD1 (6 bases). The CDR3 is 14 amino acids. Germline-derived CDR1 and CDR2 are MGHRA and YSYEKL. Trimming took 1 base from V and 5 from J, leaving 12 bases between them. The CDR3 nucleotides read TGCGCCAGCAGCCAAGTGGCAGGGGCGAACGAGCAGTACTTC. Translation: CASSQVAGANEQYF.

This chain's CDR3 is CSVELMAGDTQYF. DNA for the CDR3: TGCAGCGTTGAGCTTATGGCGGGGGATACGCAGTATTTT. This chain connects TRBV29-1 to TRBJ2-3; a possible D gene is TRBD2 (6 bases). CDR1 and CDR2 (germline): SQVTM, ANQGSEA. Trimming cost V 3 bases and J 6 bases, with 13 bases left between them. There are 13 residues in the CDR3.

The gene calls are TRBV9 and TRBJ1-3; no reliable D call. Trimming cost V 4 bases and J 0 bases, with 14 bases left between them. CDR1 SGDLS and CDR2 YYNGEE come from the germline V gene. The CDR3 extends over 16 amino acids. DNA for the CDR3: TGTGCCAGCAGCCCCCTGACACTTAGCTCTGGAAACACCATATATTTT. The encoded protein is CASSPLTLSSGNTIYF.

V gene TRBV28 combines with J gene TRBJ2-1; 13 nucleotides align to TRBD2. Trimming at V came to 0 bases and at J to 5 bases, leaving 4 bases not matched to a gene. From germline, CDR1 is MDHEN and CDR2 SYDVKM. The CDR3 runs 17 residues. The DNA for the CDR3 is TGTGCCAGCAGTTTATGGGGACTAGCGGGAATCGACAATGAGCAGTTCTTC. Translated: CASSLWGLAGIDNEQFF. The entire variable domain, with the rest obtained from reference TRBV28 and TRBJ2-1, is as follows: DVKVTQSSRYLVKRTGEKVFLECVQDMDHENMFWYRQDPGLGLRLIYFSYDVKMKEKGDIPEGYSVSREKKERFSLILESASTNQTSMYLCASSLWGLAGIDNEQFFGPGTRLTVL.

The chain has TRBV27 and TRBJ2-1; the match to TRBD2 covers 10 bases. Looked up from germline, CDR1 is MNHEY and CDR2 is SMNVEV (reference sequence). CDR3 length: 16 residues. The V gene end was trimmed by 3 bases and the J gene end by 7 bases; junction bases not matched to a gene: 9. The CDR3 region is CASSLGASGSGNEQFF. Written as DNA, the CDR3 is TGTGCCAGCAGTTTGGGGGCTAGCGGGAGTGGGAATGAGCAGTTCTTC.

The rearrangement links TRBV7-9 to TRBJ1-2; TRBD1 might be the D (5 bases). This CDR3 has 13 amino acids. Germline V gives CDR1 SEHNR, CDR2 FQNEAQ (reference sequence). Trimming stripped 11 bases from V and 2 bases from J, with 15 bases between. CDR3 nucleotide sequence: TGTGCCGACACCGTCGGGGGGAACTATGGCTACACCTTC. The encoded protein is CADTVGGNYGYTF.

The chain couples TRBV13 to TRBJ1-1, with TRBD1 as a possible D gene (5 bases). Trimming stripped 4 bases from V and 2 bases from J, with 11 bases between. Germline loops: CDR1 PRHDT, CDR2 FYEKMQ (reference sequence). The CDR3 is made up of 14 amino acids. The CDR3 sequence is CASSWGGGNTEAFF. CDR3 nucleotides: TGTGCCAGCAGCTGGGGGGGAGGAAACACTGAAGCTTTCTTT.

V is TRBV4-3 and J is TRBJ2-7; no firm D call. The CDR3 runs to 13 residues. Germline CDR1 reads LGHNA; CDR2 reads YSLEER. V was clipped by 1 base and J by 1 base, with 5 bases between them. CDR3 sequence: CASSQVQSYEQYF. CDR3 sequence (DNA): TGCGCCAGCAGCCAAGTACAGTCCTACGAGCAGTACTTC.

This rearrangement joins TRBV19 to TRBJ2-2; D unresolved. The CDR3 extends over 12 amino acids. V dropped 3 bases and J dropped 8 bases, with 7 bases sitting between them. Germline loops: CDR1 LNHDA, CDR2 SQIVND (reference sequence). CDR3 DNA: TGTGCCAGTAGTATCGGGTTTGGGGAGCTGTTTTTT. Encoded protein: CASSIGFGELFF.

This chain links TRBV7-8 with TRBJ2-7; D is ambiguous. Germline assignment: CDR1 SGHVS and CDR2 FQNEAQ. V gave up 5 bases and J gave up 8 bases, with 10 bases separating them. This CDR3 is 11 amino acids long. The CDR3 is CASSTDKQQYF. The CDR3 DNA reads TGTGCCAGCAGCACCGACAAGCAGCAGTACTTC.

The chain employs TRBV7-9 and TRBJ2-1, with 13 bases that match TRBD2. V lost 5 bases, J lost 8 bases, and 6 bases stayed unmatched. Per the germline V gene, CDR1 is SEHNR and CDR2 is FQNEAQ (reference sequence). This CDR3 comprises 15 residues. The CDR3 region has the DNA TGTGCCAGCAGCCACCGGACTAGCGGGAGCGATGAGCAGTTCTTC. Protein: CASSHRTSGSDEQFF.

V and J are TRBV28 and TRBJ2-3; D perhaps matches TRBD1 (5 bases). Trimming pared 8 bases from V and 5 bases from J, leaving 17 bases between. Germline V lookup: CDR1 MDHEN, CDR2 SYDVKM. The CDR3 covers 14 residues. Here the CDR3 DNA reads TGTGCCAGCTCTCAGGGCTCCCTGGGAGATACGCAGTATTTT. This translates into CASSQGSLGDTQYF.

This clone came up a few times. The V gene is TRBV4-1, the J gene TRBJ2-5; the match to TRBD2 covers 10 bases. V was pared by 0 bases and J by 7 bases, with 8 bases of the junction left unmatched. The germline gives CDR1 MGHRA, CDR2 YSYEKL. This CDR3 has 16 residues. The CDR3 loop reads CASSQEDWSGGGTQYF. The CDR3 DNA sequence: TGCGCCAGCAGCCAAGAAGATTGGAGCGGGGGGGGGACCCAGTACTTC.

This chain joins TRBV7-6 and TRBJ2-5, with D possibly TRBD1 on 6 matching bases. The DNA end favors TRBJ2-7, so the J call may be wrong. This CDR3 is built from 17 residues. Germline V gives CDR1 SGHVS, CDR2 FNYEAQ. The CDR3, as DNA: TGTGCCAGCAGCTCCACTAGTTCCCTGACAGGCCCCTACGAGCAGTACTTC. This codes for CASSSTSSLTGPYEQYF.

The chain combines TRBV13 with TRBJ2-7, with D uncertain. The CDR3 covers 12 residues. Trimming removed 5 bases from V and 4 bases from J, with 9 bases in between. Germline V gene lookup returns CDR1 PRHDT and CDR2 FYEKMQ (reference sequence). CDR3 nucleotides: TGTGCCAGCAGCCCCCATTCATACGAGCAGTACTTC. It encodes CASSPHSYEQYF.

This rearrangement joins TRBV27 to TRBJ2-1; D is possibly TRBD2 (6 bases). Looked up from germline, CDR1 is MNHEY and CDR2 is SMNVEV (reference sequence). Trimming removed 4 bases from V and 8 bases from J, with 18 bases in between. The CDR3 sequence is 15 residues long. The CDR3 region is CASSSRDSPGDEQFF. In nucleotides, the CDR3 is TGTGCCAGCAGTTCCCGGGACTCCCCTGGAGATGAGCAGTTCTTC.

The rearrangement links TRBV6-1 to TRBJ2-3; D is perhaps TRBD2 (5 bases). Trimming removed 4 bases at V and 0 bases at J, with 11 bases between. Germline V CDR1 and CDR2: MNHNS, SASEGT. This CDR3 has 15 amino acids. The CDR3, as DNA: TGTGCCAGCAGTGCCCCGGGGATTAGCACAGATACGCAGTATTTT. This codes for CASSAPGISTDTQYF.

This CDR3 reads CASSVETSGREEQFF. Written as DNA, the CDR3 is TGTGCCAGCAGCGTAGAAACTAGCGGGAGAGAAGAGCAGTTCTTC. The chain combines TRBV9 with TRBJ2-1; 11 nucleotides match TRBD2. The V segment lost 0 bases and the J segment 10 bases; nucleotides outside the gene matches: 6. Germline assignment: CDR1 SGDLS and CDR2 YYNGEE. This CDR3 has 15 amino acids.

The V and J genes are TRBV6-4 and TRBJ2-1; possibly TRBD2 for D (6 bases). The CDR3 spans 14 residues. The V gene lost 3 bases and the J gene lost 7 bases, with 13 bases spanning the gap. CDR1 and CDR2 from the germline V gene are MRHNA and SNTAGT. The CDR3 here is CASSEGLGGNEQFF. CDR3 bases: TGTGCCAGCAGTGAGGGCCTCGGAGGGAATGAGCAGTTCTTC.

The J gene is TRBJ2-7, the V gene TRBV19; no definite D call. The CDR3 contains 13 residues. Deletions cut 4 bases from V and 2 bases from J, with 9 bases between. From germline, CDR1 is LNHDA and CDR2 SQIVND (reference sequence). CDR3 protein: CASSNRLTYEQYF. DNA of the CDR3: TGTGCCAGTAGTAACCGACTGACCTACGAGCAGTACTTC. Based on the CDR3 plus reference TRBV19 and TRBJ2-7, the full variable domain is DGGITQSPKYLFRKEGQNVTLSCEQNLNHDAMYWYRQDPGQGLRLIYYSQIVNDFQKGDIAEGYSVSREKKESFPLTVTSAQKNPTAFYLCASSNRLTYEQYFGPGTRLTVT.

This clone showed up just a few times. The chain recombines TRBV9 with TRBJ1-4; a possible D gene is TRBD1 (5 bases). CDR1 and CDR2 from the germline V gene are SGDLS and YYNGEE. Trimming left V 1 base short and J 8 bases short, with 12 bases between. The CDR3 has 14 amino acids. The CDR3 bases are TGTGCCAGCAGCGTAAATCAGGGTGGGGAAAAACTGTTTTTT. Its protein product is CASSVNQGGEKLFF.

This clone turned up a few times. V is TRBV7-9 and J is TRBJ2-7; the D is unclear. The CDR3 contains 14 residues. Trimming stripped 5 bases from V and 1 base from J, with 12 bases between. Germline V CDR1 and CDR2: SEHNR, FQNEAQ (reference sequence). CDR3 coding DNA: TGTGCCAGCAGCCACCCGGCACAGTCCTACGAGCAGTACTTC. Protein product: CASSHPAQSYEQYF.